This record concerns one TCR beta chain sequence. Its antigen is unknown. CDR3 length: 15 amino acids. Germline lookup yields CDR1 MNHEY and CDR2 SMNVEV (reference sequence). Trimming removed 6 bases from V and 6 bases from J, with 20 bases in between. The data are from a study of shared clonotypes between healthy human individuals. Profiled with immunoSEQ multiplex PCR; TCRdb holds only in-frame clones, not every one. This sample carries around 2,000,000 clones, roughly 96% of them seen once, and the ten largest clones take 0.1% to 0.15%. General study points: Between a handful of donors, naive CD4 clonotypes were shared at a level of about 5%. A reduction in generation probabilities was seen for non-shared clonotypes relative to those shared by all four donors. Estimated richness was generally greater in naive than memory subsets. With few donors, the genetic and exposure-history diversity represented was limited.

Sequences were obtained from naive CD4+ T cells sorted from blood. Documented subset: CD45RA+ positively selected. The source is a man aged 18 to 29 in good health. The chain uses TRBV27 and TRBJ2-5, with D possibly TRBD2 on 7 matching bases. The CDR3 loop reads CASSSLQGGGQTQYF. The CDR3 region has the DNA TGTGCCAGCAGCTCACTACAGGGAGGGGGACAGACCCAGTACTTC.